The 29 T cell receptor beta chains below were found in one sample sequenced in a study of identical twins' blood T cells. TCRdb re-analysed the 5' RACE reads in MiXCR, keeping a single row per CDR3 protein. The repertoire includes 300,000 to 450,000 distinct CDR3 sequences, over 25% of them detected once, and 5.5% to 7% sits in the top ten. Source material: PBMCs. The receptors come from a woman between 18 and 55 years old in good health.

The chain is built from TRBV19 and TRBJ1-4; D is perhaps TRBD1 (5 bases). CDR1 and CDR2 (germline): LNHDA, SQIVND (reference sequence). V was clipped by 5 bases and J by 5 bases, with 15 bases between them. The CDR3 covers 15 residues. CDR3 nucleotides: TGTGCCAGTAGTTACCACAGGCCTAGCAATGAAAAACTGTTTTTT. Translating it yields CASSYHRPSNEKLFF.

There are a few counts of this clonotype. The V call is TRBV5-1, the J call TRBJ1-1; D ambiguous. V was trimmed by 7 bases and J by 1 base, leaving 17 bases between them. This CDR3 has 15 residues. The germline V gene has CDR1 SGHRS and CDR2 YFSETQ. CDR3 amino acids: CASCYDVPPNTEAFF. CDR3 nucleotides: TGCGCCAGCTGTTATGATGTCCCCCCGAACACTGAAGCTTTCTTT.

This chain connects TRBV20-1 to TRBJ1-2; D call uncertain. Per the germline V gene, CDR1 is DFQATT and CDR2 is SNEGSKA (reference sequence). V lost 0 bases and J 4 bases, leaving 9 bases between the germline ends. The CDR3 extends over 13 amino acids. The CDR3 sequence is CSARDSASYGYTF. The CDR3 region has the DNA TGCAGTGCTAGAGATTCAGCCTCCTATGGCTACACCTTC.

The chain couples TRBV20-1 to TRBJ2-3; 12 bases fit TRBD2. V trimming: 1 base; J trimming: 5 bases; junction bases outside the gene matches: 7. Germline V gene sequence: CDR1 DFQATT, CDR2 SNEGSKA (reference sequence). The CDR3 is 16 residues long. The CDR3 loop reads CSARVTSGGLRDTQYF. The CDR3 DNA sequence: TGCAGTGCTAGAGTAACTAGCGGGGGGCTACGAGATACGCAGTATTTT.

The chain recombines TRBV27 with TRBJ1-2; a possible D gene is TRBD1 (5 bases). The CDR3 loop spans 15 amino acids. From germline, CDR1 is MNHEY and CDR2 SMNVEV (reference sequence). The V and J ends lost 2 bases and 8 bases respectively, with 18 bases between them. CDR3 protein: CASSLESGWAGGYTF. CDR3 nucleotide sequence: TGTGCCAGCAGTTTAGAATCAGGGTGGGCGGGCGGCTACACCTTC.

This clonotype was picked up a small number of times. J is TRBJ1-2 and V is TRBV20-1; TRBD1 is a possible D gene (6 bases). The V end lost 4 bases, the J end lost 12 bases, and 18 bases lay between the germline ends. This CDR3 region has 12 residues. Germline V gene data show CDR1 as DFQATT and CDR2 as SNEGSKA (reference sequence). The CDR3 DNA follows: TGCAGTGCTACCAGACAGGATCCGTTCGACACCTTC. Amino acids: CSATRQDPFDTF.

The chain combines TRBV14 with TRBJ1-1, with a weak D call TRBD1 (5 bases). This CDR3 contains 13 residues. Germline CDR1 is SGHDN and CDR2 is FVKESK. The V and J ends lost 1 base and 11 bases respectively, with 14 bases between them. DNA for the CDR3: TGTGCCAGCAGCCAAGGGGGGGGTGGGGCGGCTTTCTTT. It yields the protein CASSQGGGGAAFF.

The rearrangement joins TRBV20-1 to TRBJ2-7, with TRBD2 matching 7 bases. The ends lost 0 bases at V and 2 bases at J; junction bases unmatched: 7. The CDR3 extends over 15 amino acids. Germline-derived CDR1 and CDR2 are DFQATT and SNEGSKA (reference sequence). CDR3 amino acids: CSARDLWEGPYEQYF. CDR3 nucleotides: TGCAGTGCTAGAGATCTATGGGAGGGTCCCTACGAGCAGTACTTC.

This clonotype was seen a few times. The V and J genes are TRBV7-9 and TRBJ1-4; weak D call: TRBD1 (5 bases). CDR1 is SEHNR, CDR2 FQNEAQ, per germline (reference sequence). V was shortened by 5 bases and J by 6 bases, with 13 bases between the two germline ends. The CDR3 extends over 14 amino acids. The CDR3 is CASSLDGTYEKLFF. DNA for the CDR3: TGTGCCAGCAGCCTTGACGGGACTTATGAAAAACTGTTTTTT.

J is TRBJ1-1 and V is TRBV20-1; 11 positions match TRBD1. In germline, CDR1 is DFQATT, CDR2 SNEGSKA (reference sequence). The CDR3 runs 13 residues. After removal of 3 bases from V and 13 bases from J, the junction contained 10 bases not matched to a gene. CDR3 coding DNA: TGCAGTGCTAGGTCCGGGACAGGGGGAAGAGTTTTCTTT. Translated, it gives CSARSGTGGRVFF.

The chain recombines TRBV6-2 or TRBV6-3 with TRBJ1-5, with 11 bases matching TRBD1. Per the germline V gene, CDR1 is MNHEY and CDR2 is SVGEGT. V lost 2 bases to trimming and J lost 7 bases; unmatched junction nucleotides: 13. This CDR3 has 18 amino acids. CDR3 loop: CASSYPTGQGGVGQPQHF. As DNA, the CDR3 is TGTGCCAGCAGTTACCCCACGGGACAGGGGGGAGTGGGACAGCCCCAGCATTTT.

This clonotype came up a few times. Written as DNA, the CDR3 is TGTGCCAGCAGCTTGTCCGGGAAGAACATTCAGTACTTC. Its translation is CASSLSGKNIQYF. The rearrangement uses TRBV7-2 and TRBJ2-4, with D possibly TRBD2 on 5 matching bases. Deletions cut 3 bases from V and 7 bases from J, with 10 bases between. Germline assignment: CDR1 SGHTA and CDR2 FQGNSA. The CDR3 spans 13 residues. Supplemented by reference TRBV7-2 and TRBJ2-4, the full variable domain reads GAGVSQSPSNKVTEKGKDVELRCDPISGHTALYWYRQSLGQGLEFLIYFQGNSAPDKSGLPSDRFSAERTGGSVSTLTIQRTQQEDSAVYLCASSLSGKNIQYFGAGTRLSVL.

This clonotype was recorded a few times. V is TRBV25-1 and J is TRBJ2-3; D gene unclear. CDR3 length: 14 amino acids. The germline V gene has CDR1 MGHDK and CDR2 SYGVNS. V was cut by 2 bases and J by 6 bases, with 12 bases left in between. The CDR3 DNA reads TGTGCCAGCAGTGAAATTGGCCTTTGGGATACGCAGTATTTT. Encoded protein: CASSEIGLWDTQYF.

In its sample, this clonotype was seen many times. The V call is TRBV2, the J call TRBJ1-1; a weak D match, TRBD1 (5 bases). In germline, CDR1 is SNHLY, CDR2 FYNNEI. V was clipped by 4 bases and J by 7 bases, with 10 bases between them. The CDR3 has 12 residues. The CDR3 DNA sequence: TGTGCCAGCAGTGCCGACACAGGTGAAGCTTTCTTT. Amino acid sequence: CASSADTGEAFF.

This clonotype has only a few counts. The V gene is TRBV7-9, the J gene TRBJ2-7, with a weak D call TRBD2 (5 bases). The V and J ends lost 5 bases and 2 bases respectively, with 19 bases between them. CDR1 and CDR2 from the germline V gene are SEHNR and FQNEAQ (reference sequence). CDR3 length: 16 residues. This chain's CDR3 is CASSILRASRTYEQYF. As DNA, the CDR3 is TGTGCCAGCAGCATCCTTCGGGCTAGCCGAACCTACGAGCAGTACTTC.

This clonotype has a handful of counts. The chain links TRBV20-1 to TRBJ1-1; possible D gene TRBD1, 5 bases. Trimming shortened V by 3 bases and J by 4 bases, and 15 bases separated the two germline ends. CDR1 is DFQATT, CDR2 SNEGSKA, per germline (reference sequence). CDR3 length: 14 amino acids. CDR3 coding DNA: TGCAGTGCTAGGAAAACAGGAGGGTCCACTGAAGCTTTCTTT. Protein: CSARKTGGSTEAFF.

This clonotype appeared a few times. CDR3 sequence (DNA): TGTGCCAGCAGTTTAAGACACCCGAACACTGAAGCTTTCTTT. Protein: CASSLRHPNTEAFF. This chain joins TRBV6-5 and TRBJ1-1; no firm D call. The length of the CDR3 is 14 residues. Germline CDR1 and CDR2: MNHEY and SVGAGI. The V and J ends lost 4 bases and 1 base respectively, with 10 bases between them.

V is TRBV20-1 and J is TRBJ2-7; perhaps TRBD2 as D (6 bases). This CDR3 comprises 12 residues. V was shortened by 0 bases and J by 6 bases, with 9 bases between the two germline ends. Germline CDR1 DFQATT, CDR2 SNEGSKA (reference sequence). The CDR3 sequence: CSARDGGVEQYF. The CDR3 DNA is TGCAGTGCTAGAGATGGAGGGGTCGAGCAGTACTTC.

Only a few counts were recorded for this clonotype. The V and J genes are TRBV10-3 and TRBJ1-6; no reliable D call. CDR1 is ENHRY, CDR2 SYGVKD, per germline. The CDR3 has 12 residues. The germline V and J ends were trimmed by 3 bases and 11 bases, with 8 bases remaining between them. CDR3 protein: CAISESPPPLHF. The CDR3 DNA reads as TGTGCCATCAGTGAATCACCGCCACCCCTCCACTTT.

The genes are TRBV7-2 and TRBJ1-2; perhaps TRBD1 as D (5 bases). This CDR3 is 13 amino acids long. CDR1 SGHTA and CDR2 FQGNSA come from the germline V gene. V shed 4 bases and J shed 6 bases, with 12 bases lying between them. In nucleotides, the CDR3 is TGTGCCAGCAGCTCAGCGACAGTGAATGGCTACACCTTC. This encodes CASSSATVNGYTF.

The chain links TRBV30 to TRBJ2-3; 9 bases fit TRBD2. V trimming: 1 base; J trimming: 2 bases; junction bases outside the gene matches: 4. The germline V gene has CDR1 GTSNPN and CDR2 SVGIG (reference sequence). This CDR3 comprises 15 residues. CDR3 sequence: CAWSGLAGFTDTQYF. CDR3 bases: TGTGCCTGGAGTGGTCTAGCGGGATTCACAGATACGCAGTATTTT.

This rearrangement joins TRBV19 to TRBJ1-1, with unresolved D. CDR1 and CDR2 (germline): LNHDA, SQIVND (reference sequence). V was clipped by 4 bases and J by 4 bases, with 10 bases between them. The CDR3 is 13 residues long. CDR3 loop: CASSKGEGTEAFF. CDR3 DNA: TGTGCCAGTAGTAAGGGTGAAGGCACTGAAGCTTTCTTT. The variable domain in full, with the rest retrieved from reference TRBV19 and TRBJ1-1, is DGGITQSPKYLFRKEGQNVTLSCEQNLNHDAMYWYRQDPGQGLRLIYYSQIVNDFQKGDIAEGYSVSREKKESFPLTVTSAQKNPTAFYLCASSKGEGTEAFFGQGTRLTVV.

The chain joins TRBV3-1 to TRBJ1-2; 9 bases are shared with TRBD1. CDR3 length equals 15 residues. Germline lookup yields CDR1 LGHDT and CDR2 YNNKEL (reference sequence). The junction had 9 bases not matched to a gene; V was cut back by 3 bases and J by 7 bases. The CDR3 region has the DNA TGTGCCAGCAGCCAGGGGGGACAGGGCCATCGTGGCTACACCTTC. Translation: CASSQGGQGHRGYTF.

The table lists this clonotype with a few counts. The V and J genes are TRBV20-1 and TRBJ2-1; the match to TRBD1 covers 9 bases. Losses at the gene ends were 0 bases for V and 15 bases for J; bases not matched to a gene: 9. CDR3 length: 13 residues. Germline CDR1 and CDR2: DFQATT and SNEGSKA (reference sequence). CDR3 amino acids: CSARDHRDRVPFF. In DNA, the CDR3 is TGCAGTGCTAGAGATCACCGGGACAGGGTTCCGTTCTTC.

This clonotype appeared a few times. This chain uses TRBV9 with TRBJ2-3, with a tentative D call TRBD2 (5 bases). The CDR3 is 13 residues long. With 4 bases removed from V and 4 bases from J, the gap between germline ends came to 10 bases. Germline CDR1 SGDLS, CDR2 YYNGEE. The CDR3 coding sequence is TGTGCCAGCAGCCGACTATCCTCAGATACGCAGTATTTT. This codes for CASSRLSSDTQYF. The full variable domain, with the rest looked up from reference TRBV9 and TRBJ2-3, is DSGVTQTPKHLITATGQRVTLRCSPRSGDLSVYWYQQSLDQGLQFLIQYYNGEERAKGNILERFSAQQFPDLHSELNLSSLELGDSALYFCASSRLSSDTQYFGPGTRLTVL.

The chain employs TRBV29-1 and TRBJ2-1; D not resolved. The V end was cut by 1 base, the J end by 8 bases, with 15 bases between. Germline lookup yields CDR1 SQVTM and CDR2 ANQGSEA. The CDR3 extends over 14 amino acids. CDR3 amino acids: CSVEAPGSADEQFF. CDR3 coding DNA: TGCAGCGTTGAAGCCCCTGGTTCGGCGGATGAGCAGTTCTTC.

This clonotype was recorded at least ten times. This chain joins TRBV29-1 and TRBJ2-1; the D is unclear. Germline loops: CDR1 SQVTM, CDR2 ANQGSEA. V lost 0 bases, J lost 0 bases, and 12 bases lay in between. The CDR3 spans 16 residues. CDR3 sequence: CSVEDRKGSSYNEQFF. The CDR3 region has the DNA TGCAGCGTTGAAGATAGAAAAGGAAGCTCCTACAATGAGCAGTTCTTC.

The CDR3 DNA reads as TGTGCCAGCAGCTTTAGGGGGGACCCTAATGAAAAACTGTTTTTT. Translating gives CASSFRGDPNEKLFF. J is TRBJ1-4 and V is TRBV7-9; a weak D match, TRBD1 (6 bases). This CDR3 has 15 amino acids. Germline CDR1 SEHNR, CDR2 FQNEAQ (reference sequence). V lost 3 bases, J lost 3 bases, and 11 bases lay in between.

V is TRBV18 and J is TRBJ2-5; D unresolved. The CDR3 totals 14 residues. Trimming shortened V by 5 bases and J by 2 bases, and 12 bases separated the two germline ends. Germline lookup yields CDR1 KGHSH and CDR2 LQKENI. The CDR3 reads CASSFRLNQETQYF. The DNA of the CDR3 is TGTGCCAGCTCATTTCGACTGAATCAAGAGACCCAGTACTTC.